This TCR beta chain was captured by sequencing in a study of Graves' ophthalmopathy and Graves' hyperthyroidism. Germline trimming cut 5 bases from V and 5 bases from J; bases unmatched to any gene: 5. There are 16 residues in the CDR3. Germline V gene sequence: CDR1 MGHDK, CDR2 SYGVNS. For repertoire sequencing, the TCR beta CDR3 regions were amplified from RNA transcripts. First-round RT-PCR employed HTBI primers, with a second-round multiplex PCR after it. Via MiXCR, TCRdb re-called the multiplex PCR reads, giving one row per CDR3 protein. The data contain about 700,000 distinct CDR3 sequences, approximately 40% of them singletons. This clonotype was seen a few times.

The chain recombines TRBV25-1 with TRBJ2-2, with TRBD2 identical over 13 bases. Sequencing was done on a sample of peripheral blood. This receptor was obtained from an adult man with Graves' ophthalmopathy. DNA of the CDR3: TGTGCCAGCAGTCGGACTAGCGGGAGCTTAACCGGGGAGCTGTTTTTT. It translates to CASSRTSGSLTGELFF.